The text below deals with one TCR beta chain. Focal radiation was given together with CTLA-4 blockade (ipilimumab) to patients with chemo-refractory metastatic non-small-cell lung cancer. Sequencing used immunoSEQ multiplex PCR; TCRdb keeps in-frame clones, though not all of them. The data contain about 27,000 clones, 73% of them singletons. This sample stems from a study of radiotherapy plus CTLA-4 blockade in lung cancer. Study summary: In roughly 19% of patients, objective responses were seen; about 30% had disease control.

The V end was cut by 2 bases, the J end by 1 base, with 8 bases between. Germline values: CDR1 SGHAT, CDR2 FQDESV (reference sequence). The CDR3 contains 14 residues. The V gene is TRBV11-1, the J gene TRBJ1-1; D not certain. This receptor was obtained from a human donor with non-small cell lung cancer who had stable disease on radiotherapy plus ipilimumab. The input for sequencing was peripheral blood, taken from a patient treated with radiotherapy plus ipilimumab. CDR3 sequence: CASSLTDGNTEAFF. The CDR3, as DNA: TGTGCCAGCAGCTTAACAGACGGGAACACTGAAGCTTTCTTT.